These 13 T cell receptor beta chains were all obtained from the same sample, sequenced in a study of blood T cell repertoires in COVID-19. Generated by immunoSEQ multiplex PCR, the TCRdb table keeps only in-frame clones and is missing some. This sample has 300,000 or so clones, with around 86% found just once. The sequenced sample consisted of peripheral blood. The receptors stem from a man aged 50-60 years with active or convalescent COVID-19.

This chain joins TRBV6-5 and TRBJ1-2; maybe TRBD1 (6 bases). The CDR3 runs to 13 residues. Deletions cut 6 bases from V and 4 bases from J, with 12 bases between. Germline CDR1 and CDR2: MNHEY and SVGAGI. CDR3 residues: CASSQGTVYGYTF. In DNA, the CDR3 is TGTGCCAGCAGCCAGGGGACGGTCTATGGCTACACCTTC.

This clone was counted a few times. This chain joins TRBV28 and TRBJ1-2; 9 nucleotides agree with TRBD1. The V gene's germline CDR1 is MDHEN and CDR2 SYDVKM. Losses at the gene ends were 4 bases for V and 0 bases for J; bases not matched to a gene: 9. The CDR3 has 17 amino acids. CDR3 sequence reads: CASSSGTGIIANYGYTF. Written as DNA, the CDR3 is TGTGCCAGCAGTTCCGGGACAGGGATAATAGCTAACTATGGCTACACCTTC.

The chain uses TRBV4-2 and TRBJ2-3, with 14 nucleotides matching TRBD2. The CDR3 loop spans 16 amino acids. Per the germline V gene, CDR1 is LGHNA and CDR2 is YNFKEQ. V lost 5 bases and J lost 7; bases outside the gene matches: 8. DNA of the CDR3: TGTGCCAGCAGCATGACCGGGACTAGCGGGAGTAATACGCAGTATTTT. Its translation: CASSMTGTSGSNTQYF.

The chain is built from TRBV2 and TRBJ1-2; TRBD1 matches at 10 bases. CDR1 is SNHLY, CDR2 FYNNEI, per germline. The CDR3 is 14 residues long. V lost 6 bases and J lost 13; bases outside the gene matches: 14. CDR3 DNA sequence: TGTGCCAGCAGCGCCGGGGACAGGGGTACAGTAGTCACCTTC. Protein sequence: CASSAGDRGTVVTF.

The DNA of the CDR3 is TGTGCCAGCAGTGAGATACTAGCGGCAGATACGCAGTATTTT. Its protein is CASSEILAADTQYF. The V call is TRBV28, the J call TRBJ2-3, with 8 bases lining up with TRBD2. CDR1 and CDR2 (germline): MDHEN, SYDVKM. V shed 5 bases, J shed 4 bases, and the junction held 5 bases outside the gene matches. The CDR3 loop spans 14 amino acids.

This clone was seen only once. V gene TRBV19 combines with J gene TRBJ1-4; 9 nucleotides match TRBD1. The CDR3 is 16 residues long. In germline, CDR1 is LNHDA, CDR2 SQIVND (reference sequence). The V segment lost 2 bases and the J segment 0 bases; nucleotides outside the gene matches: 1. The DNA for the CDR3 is TGTGCCAGTAGTATATGGACAGGGGCAACTAATGAAAAACTGTTTTTT. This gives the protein CASSIWTGATNEKLFF.

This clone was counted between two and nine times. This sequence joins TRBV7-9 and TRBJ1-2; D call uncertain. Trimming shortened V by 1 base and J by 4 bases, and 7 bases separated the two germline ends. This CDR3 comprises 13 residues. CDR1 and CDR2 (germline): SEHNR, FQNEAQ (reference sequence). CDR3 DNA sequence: TGTGCCAGCAGCTTAGTGGCGGGCTATGGCTACACCTTC. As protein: CASSLVAGYGYTF.

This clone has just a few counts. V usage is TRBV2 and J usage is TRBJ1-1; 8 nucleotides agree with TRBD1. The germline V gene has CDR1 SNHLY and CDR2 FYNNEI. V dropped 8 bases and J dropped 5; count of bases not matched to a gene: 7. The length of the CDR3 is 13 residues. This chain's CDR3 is CASLRTGRTEAFF. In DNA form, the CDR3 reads TGTGCCAGCCTCCGGACAGGGAGGACTGAAGCTTTCTTT.

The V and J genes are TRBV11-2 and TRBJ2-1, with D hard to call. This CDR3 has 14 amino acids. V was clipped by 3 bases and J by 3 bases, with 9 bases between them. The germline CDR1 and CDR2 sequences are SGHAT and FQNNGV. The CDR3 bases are TGTGCCAGCAGCTTTGGGTCGGGCTACAATGAGCAGTTCTTC. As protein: CASSFGSGYNEQFF.

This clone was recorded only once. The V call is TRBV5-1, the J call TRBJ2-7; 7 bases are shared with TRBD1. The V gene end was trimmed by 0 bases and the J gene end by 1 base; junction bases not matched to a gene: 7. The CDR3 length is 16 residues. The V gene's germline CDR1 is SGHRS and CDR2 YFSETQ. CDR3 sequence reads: CASSLGLGGLSYEQYF. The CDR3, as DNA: TGCGCCAGCAGCTTGGGTTTAGGGGGCTTGTCCTACGAGCAGTACTTC.

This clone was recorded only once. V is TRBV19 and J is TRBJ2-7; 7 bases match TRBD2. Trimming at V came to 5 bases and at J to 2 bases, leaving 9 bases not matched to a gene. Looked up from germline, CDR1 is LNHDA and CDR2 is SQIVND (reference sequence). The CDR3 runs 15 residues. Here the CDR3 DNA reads TGTGCCAGTAGTCCCCACGGGAGGTACGCCTACGAGCAGTACTTC. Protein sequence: CASSPHGRYAYEQYF.

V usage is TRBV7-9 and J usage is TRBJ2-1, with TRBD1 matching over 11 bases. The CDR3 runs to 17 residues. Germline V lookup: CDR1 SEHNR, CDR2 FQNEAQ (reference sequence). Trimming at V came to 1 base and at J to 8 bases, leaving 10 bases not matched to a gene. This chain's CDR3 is CASSLVTGQGASDEQFF. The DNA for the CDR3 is TGTGCCAGCAGCTTAGTGACAGGACAGGGGGCTTCCGATGAGCAGTTCTTC.

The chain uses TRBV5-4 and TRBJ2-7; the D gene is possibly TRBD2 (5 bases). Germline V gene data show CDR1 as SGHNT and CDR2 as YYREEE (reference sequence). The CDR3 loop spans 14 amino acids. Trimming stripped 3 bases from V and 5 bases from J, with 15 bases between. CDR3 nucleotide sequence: TGTGCCAGCAGCTACCGAGGACTCCCGGACGAGCAGTACTTC. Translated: CASSYRGLPDEQYF.